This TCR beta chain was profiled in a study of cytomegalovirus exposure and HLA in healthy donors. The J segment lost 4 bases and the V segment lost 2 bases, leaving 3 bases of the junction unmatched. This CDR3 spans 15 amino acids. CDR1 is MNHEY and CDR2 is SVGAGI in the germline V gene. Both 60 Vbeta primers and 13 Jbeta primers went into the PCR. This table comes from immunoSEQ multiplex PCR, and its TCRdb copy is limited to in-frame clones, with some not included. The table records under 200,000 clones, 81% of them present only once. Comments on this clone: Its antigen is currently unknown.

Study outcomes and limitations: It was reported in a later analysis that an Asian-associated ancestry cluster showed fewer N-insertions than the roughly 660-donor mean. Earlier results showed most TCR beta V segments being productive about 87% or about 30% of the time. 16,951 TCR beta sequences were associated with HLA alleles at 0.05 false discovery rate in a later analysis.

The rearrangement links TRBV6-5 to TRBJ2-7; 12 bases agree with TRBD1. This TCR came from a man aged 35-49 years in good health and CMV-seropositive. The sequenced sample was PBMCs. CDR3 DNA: TGTGCCAGCAGTTACGGGGACAGGGGGCAGTACGAGCAGTACTTC. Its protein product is CASSYGDRGQYEQYF.